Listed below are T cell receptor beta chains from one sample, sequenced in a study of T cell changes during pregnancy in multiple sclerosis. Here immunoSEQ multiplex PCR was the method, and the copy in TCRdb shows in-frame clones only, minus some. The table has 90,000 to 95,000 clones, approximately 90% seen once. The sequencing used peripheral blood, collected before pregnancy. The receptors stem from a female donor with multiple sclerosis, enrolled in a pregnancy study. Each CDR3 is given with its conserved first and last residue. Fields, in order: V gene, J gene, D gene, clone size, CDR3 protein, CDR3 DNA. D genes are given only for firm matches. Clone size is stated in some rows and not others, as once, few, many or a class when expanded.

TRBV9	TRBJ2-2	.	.	CASSRGHENTGELFF	TGTGCCAGCAGTCGTGGACACGAAAACACCGGGGAGCTGTTTTTT
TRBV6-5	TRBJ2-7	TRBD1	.	CASSSPQGAAYEQYF	TGTGCCAGCAGTTCGCCGCAGGGGGCAGCCTACGAGCAGTACTTC
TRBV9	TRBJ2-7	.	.	CASNRGNSYEQYF	TGTGCCAGCAATCGGGGGAACTCCTACGAGCAGTACTTC
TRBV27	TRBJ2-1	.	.	CASAQGLLHNEQFF	TGTGCCAGCGCTCAGGGACTCCTACACAATGAGCAGTTCTTC
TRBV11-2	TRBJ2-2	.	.	CASSLVRGFGELFF	TGTGCCAGCAGCTTAGTACGAGGTTTCGGGGAGCTGTTTTTT
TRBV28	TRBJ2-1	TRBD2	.	CASSLGLAGVYNEQFF	TGTGCCAGCAGTTTAGGATTGGCGGGAGTTTACAATGAGCAGTTCTTC
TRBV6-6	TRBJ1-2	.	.	CASLAGVNGYTF	TGTGCCAGCCTTGCGGGGGTCAATGGCTACACCTTC
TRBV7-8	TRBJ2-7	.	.	CASSLRSGIYEQYF	TGTGCCAGCAGCTTAAGGTCAGGAATCTACGAGCAGTACTTC
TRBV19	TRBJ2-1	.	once	CASSIAGGGYNEQFF	TGTGCCAGTAGTATTGCCGGGGGTGGATACAATGAGCAGTTCTTC
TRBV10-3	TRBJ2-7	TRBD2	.	CAISDGGGSYEQYF	TGTGCCATCAGTGACGGGGGGGGCTCCTACGAGCAGTACTTC
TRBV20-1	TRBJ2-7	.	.	CSAQGHEQYF	TGCAGTGCTCAGGGCCACGAGCAGTACTTC
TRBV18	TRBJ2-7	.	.	CASSPPGAAYEQYF	TGTGCCAGCTCACCCCCAGGGGCAGCCTACGAGCAGTACTTC
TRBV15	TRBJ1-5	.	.	CATSRRESNQPQHF	TGTGCCACCAGCCGCCGGGAAAGCAATCAGCCCCAGCATTTT
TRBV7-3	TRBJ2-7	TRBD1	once	CASSSTGGSVYEQYF	TGTGCCAGCAGCTCTACAGGGGGCTCGGTATACGAGCAGTACTTC
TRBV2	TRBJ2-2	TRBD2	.	CASSDGLAGGQSGELFF	TGTGCCAGCAGTGACGGACTAGCGGGGGGGCAGAGCGGGGAGCTGTTTTTT
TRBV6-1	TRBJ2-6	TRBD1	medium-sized	CASSAMGQGAGANVLTF	TGTGCCAGCAGTGCGATGGGACAGGGGGCTGGGGCCAACGTCCTGACTTTC
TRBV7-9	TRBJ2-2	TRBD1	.	CASSPTGTAITGELFF	TGTGCCAGCAGCCCTACCGGGACAGCAATCACCGGGGAGCTGTTTTTT
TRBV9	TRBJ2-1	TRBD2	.	CASSVTGTSGRNEQFF	TGTGCCAGCAGCGTCACAGGGACTAGCGGGAGGAATGAGCAGTTCTTC
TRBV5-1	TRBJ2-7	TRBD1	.	CATRGQGSSRSEQYF	TGCGCCACCCGGGGACAGGGGTCCTCGAGATCCGAGCAGTACTTC
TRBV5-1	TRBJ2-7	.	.	CASSGQGLISYEQYF	TGCGCCAGCAGCGGGCAAGGACTGATCTCCTACGAGCAGTACTTC
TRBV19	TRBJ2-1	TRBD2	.	CASSIGGRALYNEQFF	TGTGCCAGTAGTATTGGCGGGAGGGCCTTATACAATGAGCAGTTCTTC
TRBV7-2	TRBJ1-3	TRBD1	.	CASSLRTGGIRVGNTIYF	TGTGCCAGCAGCCTACGGACAGGGGGGATAAGGGTGGGAAACACCATATATTTT
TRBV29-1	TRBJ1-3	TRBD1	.	CSGGQGGNTIYF	TGCAGCGGGGGACAGGGCGGAAACACCATATATTTT
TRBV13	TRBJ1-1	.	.	CASSLAGGNTEAFF	TGTGCCAGCAGCTTAGCGGGGGGGAACACTGAAGCTTTCTTT
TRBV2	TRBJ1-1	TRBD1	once	CASMDRGLGTEAFF	TGTGCCAGCATGGACAGGGGGCTTGGAACTGAAGCTTTCTTT
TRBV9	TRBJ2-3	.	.	CASSVGTVDTQYF	TGTGCCAGCAGCGTAGGAACGGTGGATACGCAGTATTTT
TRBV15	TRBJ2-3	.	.	CATSRELAADTQYF	TGTGCCACCAGCAGAGAATTAGCGGCAGATACGCAGTATTTT
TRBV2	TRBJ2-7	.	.	CASSVRLSEQYF	TGTGCCAGCAGTGTGCGGTTATCCGAGCAGTACTTC
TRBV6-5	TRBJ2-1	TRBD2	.	CASSYRTSGNRNEQFF	TGTGCCAGCAGTTACCGGACTAGCGGGAATCGGAATGAGCAGTTCTTC
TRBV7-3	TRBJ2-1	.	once	CASSLTAGDEQFF	TGTGCCAGCAGCTTAACCGCCGGGGATGAGCAGTTCTTC
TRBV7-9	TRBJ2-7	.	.	CASSLVPGISSYEQYF	TGTGCCAGCAGCTTAGTTCCGGGAATTAGCTCCTACGAGCAGTACTTC
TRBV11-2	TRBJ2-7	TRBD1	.	CASSSTGTGGEQYF	TGTGCCAGCAGCTCAACCGGGACAGGAGGCGAGCAGTACTTC
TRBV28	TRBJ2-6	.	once	CASSSNPGLLSGANVLTF	TGTGCCAGCAGTTCGAACCCGGGACTTCTCTCTGGGGCCAACGTCCTGACTTTC
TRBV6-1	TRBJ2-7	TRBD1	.	CASSEARGQGFSEQYF	TGTGCCAGCAGTGAAGCGAGAGGACAGGGATTCTCCGAGCAGTACTTC
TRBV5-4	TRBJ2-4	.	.	CASSLAGAKNIQYF	TGTGCCAGCAGCCTCGCGGGGGCCAAAAACATTCAGTACTTC
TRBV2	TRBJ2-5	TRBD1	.	CASSDGGQGQETQYF	TGTGCCAGCAGTGATGGAGGACAGGGCCAAGAGACCCAGTACTTC
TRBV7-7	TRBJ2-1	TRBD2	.	CASSLASAGGPDEQFF	TGTGCCAGCAGCTTAGCATCAGCGGGGGGGCCAGATGAGCAGTTCTTC
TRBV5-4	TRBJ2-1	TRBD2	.	CASRLGTTSSYNEQFF	TGTGCCAGCAGACTCGGGACTACGAGCTCCTACAATGAGCAGTTCTTC
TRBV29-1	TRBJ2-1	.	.	CSVLSVSYNEQFF	TGCAGCGTCCTGAGCGTCTCCTACAATGAGCAGTTCTTC
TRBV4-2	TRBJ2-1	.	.	CASSPTRSSYNEQFF	TGTGCCAGCAGCCCGACCCGGAGCTCCTACAATGAGCAGTTCTTC
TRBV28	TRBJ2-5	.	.	CASSNWTDLQETQYF	TGTGCCAGCAGTAATTGGACAGACCTTCAAGAGACCCAGTACTTC
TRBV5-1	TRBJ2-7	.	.	CASSLGKGARSSYEQYF	TGCGCCAGCAGCTTGGGTAAAGGGGCCAGAAGCTCCTACGAGCAGTACTTC
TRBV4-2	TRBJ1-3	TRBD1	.	CASSRTGEGGNTIYF	TGTGCCAGCAGCCGGACAGGGGAGGGTGGAAACACCATATATTTT
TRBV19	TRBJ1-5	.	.	CASLPGGGQPQHF	TGTGCCAGCCTTCCCGGGGGTGGTCAGCCCCAGCATTTT